This T cell receptor beta chain was recorded in a study of vaccination effects on CD4 cells after COVID-19. As to this clone: As yet, its antigen is unknown.

Clones were sequenced by immunoSEQ multiplex PCR, and TCRdb holds only the in-frame ones, with some missing. The profile shows about 45,000 clones, roughly 65% of them singletons. Before any sequencing was done, the ViraFEST assay used viral peptide pools to expand antigen-specific CD4+ T cells. Cells that had been cultured for 10 days were the source of isolated CD4+ T cells. According to PCR results, the person was infected with SARS-CoV-2 between March and December 2020. The CDR3 loop spans 15 amino acids. V lost 0 bases, J lost 3 bases, and 8 bases lay in between. CDR1 is MNHEY and CDR2 is SVGAGI in the germline V gene.

This sequence originates from a human donor who had a prior SARS-CoV-2 infection. The material sequenced was CD4+ T cells from PBMCs cultured with a peptide pool, taken before COVID-19 vaccination. The rearrangement links TRBV6-5 to TRBJ2-2, with D perhaps TRBD1 (5 bases). The CDR3 DNA sequence: TGTGCCAGCAGTTACTCTCGACAGTACACCGGGGAGCTGTTTTTT. Residues: CASSYSRQYTGELFF.